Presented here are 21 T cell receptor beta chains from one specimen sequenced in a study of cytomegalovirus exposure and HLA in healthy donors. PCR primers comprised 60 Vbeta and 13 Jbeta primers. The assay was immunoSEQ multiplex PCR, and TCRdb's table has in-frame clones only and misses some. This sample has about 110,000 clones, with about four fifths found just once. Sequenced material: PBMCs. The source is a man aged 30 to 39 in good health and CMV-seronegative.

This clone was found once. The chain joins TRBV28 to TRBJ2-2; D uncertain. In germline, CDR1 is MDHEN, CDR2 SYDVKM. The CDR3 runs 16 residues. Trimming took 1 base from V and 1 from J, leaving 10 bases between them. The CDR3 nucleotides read TGTGCCAGCAGTTTATCCCCCCTTCTGAACACCGGGGAGCTGTTTTTT. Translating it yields CASSLSPLLNTGELFF.

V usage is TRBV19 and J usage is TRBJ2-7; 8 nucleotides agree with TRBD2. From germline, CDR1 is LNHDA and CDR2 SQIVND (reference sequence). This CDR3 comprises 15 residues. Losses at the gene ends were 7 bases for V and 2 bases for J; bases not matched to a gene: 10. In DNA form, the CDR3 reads TGTGCCAGTAAAGAAACCGGGACTAGTCCCTACGAGCAGTACTTC. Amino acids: CASKETGTSPYEQYF.

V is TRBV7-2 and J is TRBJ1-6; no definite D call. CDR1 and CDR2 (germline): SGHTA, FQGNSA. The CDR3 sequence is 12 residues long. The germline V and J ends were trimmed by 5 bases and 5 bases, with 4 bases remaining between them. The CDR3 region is CASSVDNSPLHF. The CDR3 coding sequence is TGTGCCAGCAGCGTCGATAATTCACCCCTCCACTTT. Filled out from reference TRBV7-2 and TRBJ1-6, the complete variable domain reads GAGVSQSPSNKVTEKGKDVELRCDPISGHTALYWYRQSLGQGLEFLIYFQGNSAPDKSGLPSDRFSAERTGGSVSTLTIQRTQQEDSAVYLCASSVDNSPLHFGNGTRLTVT.

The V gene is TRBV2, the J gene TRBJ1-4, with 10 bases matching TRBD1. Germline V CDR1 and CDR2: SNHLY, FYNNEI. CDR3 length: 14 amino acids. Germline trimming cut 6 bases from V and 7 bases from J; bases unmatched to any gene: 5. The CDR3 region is CASREDRGGEKLFF. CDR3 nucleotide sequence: TGTGCCAGCAGGGAGGACAGGGGGGGTGAAAAACTGTTTTTT.

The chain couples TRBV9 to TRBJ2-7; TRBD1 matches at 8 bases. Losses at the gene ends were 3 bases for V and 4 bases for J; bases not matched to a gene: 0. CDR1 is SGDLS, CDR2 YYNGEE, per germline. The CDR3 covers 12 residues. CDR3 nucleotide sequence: TGTGCCAGCAGCGGACAGGGGTACGAGCAGTACTTC. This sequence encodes CASSGQGYEQYF.

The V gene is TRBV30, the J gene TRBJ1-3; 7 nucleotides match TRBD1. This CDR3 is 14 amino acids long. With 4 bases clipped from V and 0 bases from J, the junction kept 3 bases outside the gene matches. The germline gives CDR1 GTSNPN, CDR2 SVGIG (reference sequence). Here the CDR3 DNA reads TGTGCCTGGAACAGGGGATTCTCTGGAAACACCATATATTTT. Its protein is CAWNRGFSGNTIYF. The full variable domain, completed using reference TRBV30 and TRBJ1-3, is SQTIHQWPATLVQPVGSPLSLECTVEGTSNPNLYWYRQAAGRGLQLLFYSVGIGQISSEVPQNLSASRPQDRQFILSSKKLLLSDSGFYLCAWNRGFSGNTIYFGEGSWLTVV.

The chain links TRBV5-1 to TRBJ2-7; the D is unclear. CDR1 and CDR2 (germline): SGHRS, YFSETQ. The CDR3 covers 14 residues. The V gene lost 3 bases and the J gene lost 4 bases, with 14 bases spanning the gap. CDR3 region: CASSSSGIEYEQYF. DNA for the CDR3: TGCGCCAGCAGCTCCTCGGGTATCGAATACGAGCAGTACTTC.

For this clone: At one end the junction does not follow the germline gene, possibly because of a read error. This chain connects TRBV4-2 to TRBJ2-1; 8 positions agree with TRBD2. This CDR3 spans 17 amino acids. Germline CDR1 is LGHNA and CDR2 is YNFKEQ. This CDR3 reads CASSQERSGGPYNGQFF. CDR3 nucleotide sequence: TGTGCCAGCAGCCAAGAAAGGTCGGGAGGGCCCTACAATGGGCAGTTCTTC.

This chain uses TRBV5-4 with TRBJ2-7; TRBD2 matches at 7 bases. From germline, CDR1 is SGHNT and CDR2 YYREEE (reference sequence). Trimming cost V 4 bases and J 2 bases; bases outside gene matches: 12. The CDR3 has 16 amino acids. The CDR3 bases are TGTGCCAGCAGCCTGGGGCCTAGCGGCGCCCCCTACGAGCAGTACTTC. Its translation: CASSLGPSGAPYEQYF.

The CDR3 reads CASSEYTGAATPYEQYF. For the CDR3, the DNA is TGTGCCAGCAGTGAGTACACTGGGGCAGCTACCCCCTACGAGCAGTACTTC. This chain links TRBV6-1 with TRBJ2-7; possibly TRBD1 for D (5 bases). The CDR3 totals 17 residues. Germline V gene lookup returns CDR1 MNHNS and CDR2 SASEGT. The V end was cut by 3 bases, the J end by 2 bases, with 20 bases between.

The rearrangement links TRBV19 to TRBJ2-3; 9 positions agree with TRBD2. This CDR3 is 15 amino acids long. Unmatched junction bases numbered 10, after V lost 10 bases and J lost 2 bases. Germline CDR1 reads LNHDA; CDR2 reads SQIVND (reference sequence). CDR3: CATRVSGSVTDTQYF. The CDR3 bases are TGTGCCACCCGAGTTAGCGGGAGCGTCACAGATACGCAGTATTTT.

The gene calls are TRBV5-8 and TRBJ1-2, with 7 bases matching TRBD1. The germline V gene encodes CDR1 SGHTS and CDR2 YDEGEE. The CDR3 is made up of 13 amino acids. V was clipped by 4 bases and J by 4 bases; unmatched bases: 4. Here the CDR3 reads CASSVRDSYGYTF. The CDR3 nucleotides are TGTGCCAGCAGCGTCCGGGACAGCTATGGCTACACCTTC.

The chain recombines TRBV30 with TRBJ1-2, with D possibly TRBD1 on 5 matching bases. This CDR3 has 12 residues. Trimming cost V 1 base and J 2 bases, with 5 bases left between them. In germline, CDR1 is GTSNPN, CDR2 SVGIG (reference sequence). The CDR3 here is CAWSGGNYGYTF. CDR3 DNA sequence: TGTGCCTGGAGTGGGGGCAACTATGGCTACACCTTC. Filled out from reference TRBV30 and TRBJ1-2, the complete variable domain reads SQTIHQWPATLVQPVGSPLSLECTVEGTSNPNLYWYRQAAGRGLQLLFYSVGIGQISSEVPQNLSASRPQDRQFILSSKKLLLSDSGFYLCAWSGGNYGYTFGSGTRLTVV.

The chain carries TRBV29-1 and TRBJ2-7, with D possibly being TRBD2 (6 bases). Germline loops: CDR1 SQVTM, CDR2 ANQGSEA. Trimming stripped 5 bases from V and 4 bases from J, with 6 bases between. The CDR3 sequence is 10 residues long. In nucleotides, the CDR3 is TGCAGCGTTCGGGGGTACGAGCAGTACTTC. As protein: CSVRGYEQYF.

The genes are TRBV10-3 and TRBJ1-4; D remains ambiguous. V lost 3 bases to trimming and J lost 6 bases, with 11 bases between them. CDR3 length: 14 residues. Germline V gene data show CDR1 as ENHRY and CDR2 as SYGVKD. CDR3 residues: CAISDSGMDEKLFF. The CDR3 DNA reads TGTGCCATCAGTGACTCCGGGATGGATGAAAAACTGTTTTTT.

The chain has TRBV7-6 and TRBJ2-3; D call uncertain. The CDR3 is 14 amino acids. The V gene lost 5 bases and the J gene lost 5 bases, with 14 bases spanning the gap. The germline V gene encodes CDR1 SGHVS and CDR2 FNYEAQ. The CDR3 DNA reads TGTGCCAGCAGCCCTCACCCCCAGGTAGATACGCAGTATTTT. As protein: CASSPHPQVDTQYF. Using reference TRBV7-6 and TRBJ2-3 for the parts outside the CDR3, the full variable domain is GAGVSQSPRYKVTKRGQDVALRCDPISGHVSLYWYRQALGQGPEFLTYFNYEAQQDKSGLPNDRFSAERPEGSISTLTIQRTEQRDSAMYRCASSPHPQVDTQYFGPGTRLTVL.

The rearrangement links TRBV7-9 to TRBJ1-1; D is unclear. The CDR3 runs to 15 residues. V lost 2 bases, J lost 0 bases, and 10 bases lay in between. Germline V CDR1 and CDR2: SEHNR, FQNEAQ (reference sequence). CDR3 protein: CASSLLESMNTEAFF. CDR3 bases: TGTGCCAGCAGCTTATTGGAGTCAATGAACACTGAAGCTTTCTTT.

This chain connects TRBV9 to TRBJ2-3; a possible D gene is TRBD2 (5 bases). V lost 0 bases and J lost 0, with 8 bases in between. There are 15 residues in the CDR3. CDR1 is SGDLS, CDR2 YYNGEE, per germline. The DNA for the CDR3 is TGTGCCAGCAGCGTAGCTGGCGGGAGCACAGATACGCAGTATTTT. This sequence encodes CASSVAGGSTDTQYF.

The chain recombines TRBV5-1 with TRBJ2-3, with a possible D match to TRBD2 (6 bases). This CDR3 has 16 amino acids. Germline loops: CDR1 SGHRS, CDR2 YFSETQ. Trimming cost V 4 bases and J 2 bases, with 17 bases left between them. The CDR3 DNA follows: TGCGCCAGCAGCGGGGAAGGGCGGGGCCCCACAGATACGCAGTATTTT. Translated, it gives CASSGEGRGPTDTQYF. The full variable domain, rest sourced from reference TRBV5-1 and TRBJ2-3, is KAGVTQTPRYLIKTRGQQVTLSCSPISGHRSVSWYQQTPGQGLQFLFEYFSETQRNKGNFPGRFSGRQFSNSRSEMNVSTLELGDSALYLCASSGEGRGPTDTQYFGPGTRLTVL.

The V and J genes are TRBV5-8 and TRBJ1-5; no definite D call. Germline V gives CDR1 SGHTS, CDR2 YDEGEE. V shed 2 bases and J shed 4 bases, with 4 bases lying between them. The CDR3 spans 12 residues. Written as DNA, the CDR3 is TGTGCCAGCAGCTTCCGGAATCAGCCCCAGCATTTT. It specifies CASSFRNQPQHF.

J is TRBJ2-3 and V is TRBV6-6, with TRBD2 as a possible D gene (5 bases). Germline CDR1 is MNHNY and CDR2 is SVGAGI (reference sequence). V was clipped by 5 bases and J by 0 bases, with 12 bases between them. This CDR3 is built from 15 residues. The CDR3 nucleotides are TGTGCCAGCAGTCGAGGACTGGGTAGCACAGATACGCAGTATTTT. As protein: CASSRGLGSTDTQYF.